This T cell receptor (beta chain) was identified during a study of T-cell memory formation after mild COVID-19 (dated by TCRdb to the early 2020s). General notes on the study: TCR sequence clusters from the two donors were largely donor specific. Two young, previously healthy adult volunteers made up the cohort, one male and one female. In a couple of donors, T-cell clones that expanded and contracted after mild COVID-19 were followed by sequencing TCRalpha and TCRbeta repertoires longitudinally. Points the paper makes about the study in general: Clones that contracted from day 15 to 85 showed balanced CD4/CD8 phenotypes, whereas a second wave of clones that expanded from day 15 to 37 leaned towards CD4+. Contracting CD4+ clones were located mainly in the CM and EM memory subsets, whereas CD8+ clones were found to be enriched in EMRA. Some responding clones were detected in pre-infection memory, suggesting pre-existing cross-reactive memory T cells joined the SARS-CoV-2 response. SARS-CoV-2 specificity was not confirmed for the second-wave clones peaking on day 37. Only a couple of mild cases were covered by the study, and larger cohorts that include severe cases with pre-infection samples were considered necessary.

The run used an Illumina NovaSeq 6000. TCRalpha and TCRbeta cDNA libraries were constructed by 5'RACE with constant-segment primers, with sample barcodes and unique molecular identifiers being introduced. RNA was extracted from every sample with Trizol reagent. The libraries were amplified in two PCR steps, and the second step added a second sample barcode and Illumina TruSeq adapters. Sequencing of libraries was performed on an Illumina NovaSeq with 2 x 150 bp paired-end reads. In the source study's methods: Reads were demultiplexed and collapsed into UMI-guided consensus sequences with migec v1.2.7. Using mixcr v2.1.11, UMI consensuses were aligned to TRA and TRB V and J templates and then assembled into clonotypes. A clonotype was counted as expanded or contracted only when both edgeR and NoisET called the clonotype significant, with the noise models trained on biological replicates. For edgeR calls, the cutoffs were a false discovery rate-adjusted p below 0.01 and a log2 fold-change threshold of 1. As an exploratory analysis of dynamics, max-normalized trajectories of the 1000 most abundant clonotypes were examined by PCA with hierarchical clustering. Separately sequenced CD4+ and CD8+ repertoires were used to assign the CD4 or CD8 phenotype of responding clones. In-frame beta chains were kept once TCRdb had trimmed the public reads at Q25 with fastp and called clones with MiXCR. CDR3 protein duplicates are merged, each entry listing the most common genes and DNA. The V and J calls and clone size are TCRdb's, not the authors'. In all, the sample holds roughly 400,000 distinct CDR3 sequences, and about 20% of those were seen once. The top ten constitute about a fifth of the sample.

This clonotype was seen only a few times. Its specific antigen is unknown. Per-base quality was not reported, and no clone a single base away is much larger than it. The CDR3 starts with the cysteine, ends with the phenylalanine, and has 16 residues. Only CDR3 DNA remains: 48 bases, in frame from the first base. Trimming accounts for 5 bases at V and 7 bases at J, while the number of junction bases matched to no gene is 13. Ficoll-Paque density gradient centrifugation was the method used to isolate PBMCs. The chain is made from TRBV12-3 or TRBV12-4 and TRBJ2-1; 8 junctional bases match TRBD2. The sequenced sample consisted of PBMCs or a T cell subset sorted from them (not recorded which). The TCR comes from a man between 18 and 35 years old who had mild COVID-19 (a few samples of this study predate the infection). The sample titles of this study are shuffled in the database, so cell type and time point are left out; the donor was told from shared clones. The CDR3 reads as follows: CASSPIAGSGGNEQFF. At the DNA level, the sequence is TGTGCCAGCAGTCCGATAGCGGGGTCGGGCGGGAATGAGCAGTTCTTC.